What follows are 6 T cell receptor beta chains derived from one specimen sequenced in a study of CD8 T cells in ankylosing spondylitis. TCRdb independently ran MiXCR on the 5' RACE reads; one entry per CDR3 protein. In the table there are about 150,000 distinct CDR3 sequences, around 7.9% of which are singletons. Sequenced sample: blood, either unsorted or a sorted T cell fraction (not recorded which). The receptors shown here come from a female donor with ankylosing spondylitis or in good health (not recorded which).

This clonotype showed up many times. The rearrangement links TRBV28 to TRBJ2-1; D ambiguous. With 6 bases removed from V and 0 bases from J, the gap between germline ends came to 9 bases. This CDR3 is 14 amino acids long. Germline CDR1 reads MDHEN; CDR2 reads SYDVKM. CDR3 sequence: CASRPANSYNEQFF. CDR3 coding DNA: TGTGCCAGCAGACCAGCAAACTCCTACAATGAGCAGTTCTTC.

CDR3 amino acids: CSVAFYRYNEQFF. The DNA for the CDR3 is TGCAGCGTTGCGTTTTACCGGTACAATGAGCAGTTCTTC. This chain connects TRBV29-1 to TRBJ2-1; D gene ambiguous. This CDR3 contains 13 residues. The V and J ends lost 4 bases and 4 bases respectively, with 11 bases between them. Looked up from germline, CDR1 is SQVTM and CDR2 is ANQGSEA.

At least ten counts were recorded for this clonotype. The chain combines TRBV9 with TRBJ2-3; perhaps TRBD2 as D (6 bases). CDR3 size: 16 residues. From germline, CDR1 is SGDLS and CDR2 YYNGEE. Trimming removed 0 bases from V and 1 base from J, with 12 bases in between. CDR3 nucleotides: TGTGCCAGCAGCGTAGGCTGGGAGGTTGGCACAGATACGCAGTATTTT. This translates into CASSVGWEVGTDTQYF.

This clonotype has ten or more counts. The chain links TRBV7-9 to TRBJ2-7, with TRBD2 as a possible D gene (6 bases). Deletions cut 6 bases from V and 3 bases from J, with 9 bases between. The CDR3 has 12 amino acids. Germline V lookup: CDR1 SEHNR, CDR2 FQNEAQ (reference sequence). CDR3 DNA sequence: TGTGCCAGCAGGTCGGAGGGCTACGAGCAGTACTTC. Translated: CASRSEGYEQYF. Based on the CDR3 plus reference TRBV7-9 and TRBJ2-7, the full variable domain is DTGVSQNPRHKITKRGQNVTFRCDPISEHNRLYWYRQTLGQGPEFLTYFQNEAQLEKSRLLSDRFSAERPKGSFSTLEIQRTEQGDSAMYLCASRSEGYEQYFGPGTRLTVT.

This clonotype was seen ten or more times. The gene calls are TRBV5-1 and TRBJ1-1; 9 nucleotides align to TRBD1. Germline lookup yields CDR1 SGHRS and CDR2 YFSETQ. J gave up 6 bases and V 7 bases, and 13 bases lay outside the gene matches. The CDR3 has 15 amino acids. The CDR3 DNA follows: TGCGCCAGCTCACTGGGGGACAGGGCCCCCGCTGAAGCTTTCTTT. As protein: CASSLGDRAPAEAFF.

This sequence joins TRBV2 and TRBJ1-1, with 7 bases identical to TRBD1. Germline V CDR1 and CDR2: SNHLY, FYNNEI. The trim removed 7 bases at V and 3 bases at J, leaving 8 bases unmatched. This CDR3 contains 14 residues. CDR3 DNA: TGTGCCAGCACTTGGACAGGCGGGCACACTGAAGCTTTCTTT. As protein: CASTWTGGHTEAFF.